The sequence of this T cell receptor (beta chain) was determined in a study of cytomegalovirus exposure and HLA in healthy donors (dated by TCRdb to the late 2010s). Broadly, across the study: An earlier analysis of under 600 of the donors reported more than 250 Gb of sequence data and 100 million to 130 million unique TCR beta sequences from 150 million to 200 million T cells. An early release that covered roughly 600 HLA-typed donors contained approximately 300 gigabases of sequencing data and about 84 million unique TCR sequences. To predict cytomegalovirus infection status, the study brought together high-throughput TCR immunosequencing, statistical association of individual TCRs with disease status, and machine learning. The T cell repertoires of some 700 subjects were profiled by immunosequencing and related to cytomegalovirus serostatus. Among almost 400 genotyped donors of the cohort, an average of approximately 240,000 unique TCR beta nucleotide sequences were sequenced per donor, around a sixth of them non-productive. The genetic ancestry cluster associated with self-reported Caucasian donors included 65% to 90% of the 350 to 500 genotyped donors. Every repertoire in the discovery cohort had been generated on one and the same sequencing platform. Five DR-DQ haplotypes were treated as single units for association and clustering because of strong linkage in the cohort. An earlier analysis of around 580 of the donors used high-throughput TCR beta sequencing to judge whether each TCR beta V gene segment behaved as functional or pseudogenic. The number of donors typed differed by locus, with about 629-630 for A, B, C, DRB1 and DQB1, more than 500 for DQA1, approximately 570 for DPA1, and around 450 for DPB1. The study aimed to test whether cataloging public T cell receptors could reveal signatures of past pathogen exposure. Besides the first cohort of more than 650 subjects, a separate validation cohort made up of over 100 different subjects was used. HLA typing included class I and class II loci at four-digit resolution. Donor age, sex, ethnicity and CMV serostatus were compiled alongside the repertoire data. A later analysis re-examined previously published TCR beta repertoires from several hundred donors and added high-resolution HLA genotyping to investigate patterns of TCR occurrence. A later genetic analysis took genome-wide SNP genotypes for about 55% of the 666 donors and used that subset as a discovery cohort. In the later analysis, no new phenotypic data were used to find candidate immune exposures; instead, reliance was placed on TCR beta sequences and their occurrence across donors. Here is what the overall study found, with its caveats: Correlated functional status among segregating V segments might be attributable to linkage disequilibrium, but an unknown experimental factor could not be ruled out. In vitro tests confirmed that a few of the cytomegalovirus-associated TCR beta chains recognize cytomegalovirus antigens. V-gene and J-gene trimming of TCR beta chains was associated with a missense DCLRE1C variant in a later genetic analysis, and the association was replicated in an independent cohort. The cohort was sequenced for TCR beta chains only, and without alpha or paired-chain data the features that could be detected were limited. Several of the top co-occurrence clusters appeared to be linked to parvovirus B19, influenza, CMV and Epstein-Barr virus, according to a later analysis. Because the 87-base-pair reads could not distinguish some IMGT-functional V segments, including TRBV6-2 and TRBV6-3, those segments were excluded. Because HLA typing was missing for some donors at each locus, association tests included only the typed subset. The presence/absence analyses assumed that sequencing depth was roughly uniform across donors, and that assumption may not be true. A total of around 150 TCR beta chains were listed by the study as associated with cytomegalovirus. In both the original and validation cohorts, the classifier was reported to diagnose cytomegalovirus status with high specificity and sensitivity. In a later analysis, TCR association rates were found to vary across HLA loci, with the most associated TCRs seen for DRB1 alleles and the fewest for HLA-C alleles. A group of highly shared sequence variants was considered likely to be a technical artifact of the sequencing pipeline. Broadly in line with IMGT annotations, most TCR beta V segments showed up in productive rearrangements about 90% or about 30% of the time in an earlier analysis of approximately 600 of the donors. At a false discovery rate of 0.05, a later analysis linked approximately 18,000 TCR beta sequences to specific HLA alleles. In a later analysis, HLA-associated TCR beta chains showed more clonal expansion and lower generation probabilities than non-associated chains that were equally common. Because counts were too low, more than 15 rarely observed V segments, including chromosome 9 orphons, were left out of the earlier analysis of about 620 of the donors. According to a later genetic analysis, donors in an Asian-associated ancestry cluster had fewer N-insertions in productive TCRs than the roughly 670-donor mean. When HLA alleles, especially DR and DQ, strongly co-occurred, TCR associations were difficult to assign to individual alleles. In a later analysis, most CMV-associated TCR beta chains were found to appear HLA-restricted, with HLA associations seemingly driven largely by CMV exposure. CMV serostatus was the only immune exposure information available for the cohort. Across donors, most TCR sequences were observed very rarely, whereas some public TCRs were present in many individuals. A further reported finding was that TCR beta sequences accurately predicted the HLA-A and HLA-B alleles for most subjects in the first cohort. The authors suggested that the approach could potentially be generalized to other disease states and immunological phenotypes.

The cohort comprised fewer than 750 healthy bone marrow donors. All cohort members were sampled while nominally healthy, although unrecorded immune exposures were likely present. The donor was CMV seronegative and was included in the group of about 400 seronegative cohort members. A peripheral blood sample was collected from each donor, and TCR beta sequencing was performed on peripheral blood mononuclear cells. The Qiagen DNeasy Blood Extraction Kit was used to extract genomic DNA from the blood cell samples. There are 16 amino acids in the CDR3, from cysteine to phenylalanine inclusive. Only the CDR3 part of the read is kept: 48 bases, read in frame from the first base. Per the germline V gene, MNHNS is the CDR1 and SASEGT is the CDR2. V trim: 4 bases; J trim: 4 bases; unmatched bases: 12. As to this clone: It has no known antigen specificity. Qualities for individual bases were not recorded, and no much larger clone is one base off.

Libraries were prepared through the immunoSEQ multiplex PCR assay. The multiplex PCR relied on a mix of 60 forward primers for TCR Vbeta segments and 13 reverse primers for TCR Jbeta segments. A multiplex PCR assay on genomic DNA amplified the CDR3 region of rearranged TCR beta genes. On the Illumina HiSeq System, the amplified TCR beta libraries were sequenced as 87-base-pair reads. From the authors' description of their analysis: A later analysis tallied approximately 87 million unique TCR beta chains across the approximately 670 repertoires, and around 9.9 million of those chains were shared by two or more donors. Raw reads were error-corrected and collapsed into unique sequences by a nearest-neighbor algorithm in which closely related sequences were merged to remove PCR and sequencing errors. To assign V, D and J gene segments, CDR3 sequences were aligned to IMGT reference sequences. For a sequence to be retained, at least a six-nucleotide match to both a V gene segment and a J gene segment was required. Rearrangements were called productive when the CDR3 lacked stop codons and stayed in frame with V and J; all others were non-productive. CDR3 was defined by IMGT convention, running from the second conserved V-encoded cysteine to the conserved J-encoded phenylalanine. In an earlier analysis of 500 to 650 of the donors, sequences lacking an unambiguous match to a single V gene segment were excluded. An earlier analysis of 587 of the donors classified V segments as functional when productive rearrangements were above 56.7% and as segregating when the standard deviation between donors was above 5%. A statistical classification framework was built for diagnosing cytomegalovirus status from the catalog of TCR beta chain sequences. V and J gene assignment, in a later analysis, came from comparing TCR nucleotide sequences with IMGT/GENE-DB human TR gene sequences. A later analysis assigned CDR3 sequences and most-parsimonious VDJ recombination scenarios with the TCRdist pipeline. In a later analysis, every TCR beta chain was defined by the combination of its CDR3 amino acid sequence and its V-gene family, and reads without a unique V-gene family were dropped. To address suspected cross-contamination and a sequencing artifact, a later analysis removed some 620 highly shared, low-generation-probability nucleotide sequences. A later analysis calculated a clonal expansion index for each public chain from normalized within-repertoire ranks of inferred template counts. Generation probabilities in a later analysis came from a VDJ recombination model fitted to out-of-frame rearrangements, and those results were checked against IGoR. In a later analysis, TCR-TCR, TCR-HLA and TCR-CMV co-occurrence was scored with hypergeometric tests, and a repertoire-size bias correction was applied to TCR pairs. A later analysis estimated false discovery rates by permuting HLA or CMV assignments 20 times. In a later analysis, co-occurring TCRs were grouped using DBSCAN, with TCRdist sequence similarity added in when clustering inside HLA-allele-positive subsets. For co-occurrence clustering, repertoires with fewer than 30,000 or more than 120,000 public chains were excluded, along with about five repertoires with anomalous nucleotide sharing. TCRdb retrieved this table from immuneACCESS and kept in-frame rearrangements only. Not all clones are present; in checked studies, unresolved V genes account for under half, and no reason is known for the remainder. That table supplies the V and J calls and clone size; D and trimming were determined from the DNA. Recorded for this sample are 55,000 to 65,000 clones; 70% to 85% of them occurred a single time. Approximately 3% of the sample comes from the top ten.

The chain joins TRBV6-1 to TRBJ1-2; TRBD1 fits 7 bases in the junction. This sequence originates from a young woman in good health and CMV-seronegative. Sequencing input: PBMCs. The CDR3 protein: CASSGEDRVRGYGYTF. DNA sequence: TGTGCCAGCAGTGGAGAAGACAGGGTCCGGGGCTATGGCTACACCTTC.